This TCR beta chain derives from a study of CD8 T cells in Susac syndrome. Random-hexamer reverse transcription was applied to about 0.5 to 1 ug RNA. MiXCR was run by TCRdb on the immunoSEQ multiplex PCR reads, yielding one entry per CDR3 protein. The table records about 160,000 distinct CDR3 sequences, around 95% of them present only once. What was sequenced was CD4+ T cells from PBMCs. This receptor was obtained from a human donor in good health.

CDR3 sequence reads: CASRPRVTNNEQFF. CDR3 DNA: TGTGCCAGCAGACCCCGGGTTACCAACAATGAGCAGTTCTTC. V usage is TRBV5-4 and J usage is TRBJ2-1; D gene unclear. Trimming took 5 bases from V and 5 from J, leaving 14 bases between them. This CDR3 spans 14 amino acids. Germline V gives CDR1 SGHNT, CDR2 YYREEE (reference sequence).